Each of the 15 T cell receptor beta chains below was sequenced from the same sample in a study of T cells in Graves' hyperthyroidism and ophthalmopathy. The investigators amplified TCR beta CDR3 regions from RNA transcripts. In the first-round RT-PCR of the TCR CDR3, the HTBI primer set was used. TCRdb reprocessed the multiplex PCR reads with MiXCR, giving one entry per CDR3 protein. The repertoire includes approximately 870,000 distinct CDR3 sequences, around 39% of them detected once, and about 9% sits in the top ten. Sequencing was done on a sample of blood. These receptors all come from a man between 18 and 35 years old with Graves' hyperthyroidism.

This clonotype showed up just a few times. This sequence joins TRBV5-6 and TRBJ1-1, with a tentative D call TRBD1 (5 bases). V dropped 4 bases and J dropped 1 base, with 11 bases sitting between them. Germline assignment: CDR1 SGHDT and CDR2 YYEEEE. The length of the CDR3 is 14 residues. The CDR3 loop is CASSQPDRNTEAFF. In DNA form, the CDR3 reads TGTGCCAGCAGCCAACCTGACAGGAACACTGAAGCTTTCTTT.

The CDR3 spells CASSTDRAYPYEQYF. In DNA form, the CDR3 reads TGTGCCAGCAGCACGGACAGGGCCTATCCCTACGAGCAGTACTTC. The chain uses TRBV21-1 and TRBJ2-7; the table's D gene call, TRBD1, was not cross checked with the DNA. TRBV21-1 constitutes a pseudogene. The CDR3 length is 15 residues.

This clonotype was seen a few times. This rearrangement joins TRBV5-4 to TRBJ1-1; 7 bases map to TRBD1. The CDR3 totals 15 residues. V gave up 3 bases and J gave up 4 bases; unmatched junction bases: 9. Looked up from germline, CDR1 is SGHNT and CDR2 is YYREEE (reference sequence). The CDR3 is CASSSRGTSSTEAFF. CDR3 DNA sequence: TGTGCCAGCAGCTCCAGGGGGACCTCCTCCACTGAAGCTTTCTTT.

The chain couples TRBV25-1 to TRBJ1-3; D uncertain. The V gene lost 2 bases and the J gene lost 0 bases, with 11 bases spanning the gap. The length of the CDR3 is 16 residues. Germline V CDR1 and CDR2: MGHDK, SYGVNS. This CDR3 is CASSEIMGNSGNTIYF. The DNA for the CDR3 is TGTGCCAGCAGTGAAATTATGGGTAACTCTGGAAACACCATATATTTT.

This chain connects TRBV29-1 to TRBJ2-7; D remains ambiguous. V lost 1 base and J lost 6, with 28 bases in between. CDR1 and CDR2 (germline): SQVTM, ANQGSEA. This CDR3 is built from 18 residues. The CDR3, as DNA: TGCAGCGTTGAAGGGCTCCAGCCGTTTGATGAGCTCCAAGGCGAGCAGTACTTC. Translation: CSVEGLQPFDELQGEQYF.

The table lists this clonotype with many counts. This chain links TRBV2 with TRBJ1-1, with unresolved D. This CDR3 has 13 amino acids. V shed 6 bases and J shed 1 base, with 9 bases lying between them. The germline V gene encodes CDR1 SNHLY and CDR2 FYNNEI. This CDR3 reads CASRVDTNTEAFF. DNA for the CDR3: TGTGCCAGCAGGGTTGACACGAACACTGAAGCTTTCTTT.

About this clonotype: This may arise from a read error, as a much more abundant clone is one base away. The chain joins TRBV14 to TRBJ1-2; weak D call: TRBD1 (5 bases). The CDR3 spans 13 residues. The germline V gene encodes CDR1 SGHDN and CDR2 FVKESK. CDR3 nucleotides: TGTGCCGGCAGCCAGACAGCTAACTATGGCTACACCTTC. This translates into CAGSQTANYGYTF.

The V and J genes are TRBV7-2 and TRBJ2-7; D is undetermined. Germline V lookup: CDR1 SGHTA, CDR2 FQGNSA. This CDR3 is 13 amino acids long. V was cut by 3 bases and J by 4 bases, with 10 bases left in between. CDR3 amino acids: CASSFGELYEQYF. The CDR3, as DNA: TGTGCCAGCAGCTTTGGAGAGTTATACGAGCAGTACTTC.

Many counts were recorded for this clonotype. The chain employs TRBV29-1 and TRBJ1-2, with D perhaps TRBD1 (5 bases). The CDR3 is made up of 14 amino acids. Germline lookup yields CDR1 SQVTM and CDR2 ANQGSEA. V lost 3 bases, J lost 2 bases, and 13 bases lay in between. The CDR3 here is CSVEVAGDNYGYTF. CDR3 bases: TGCAGCGTTGAGGTTGCGGGGGACAACTATGGCTACACCTTC.

The chain uses TRBV19 and TRBJ1-5; perhaps TRBD1 as D (6 bases). The CDR3 spans 15 residues. From germline, CDR1 is LNHDA and CDR2 SQIVND (reference sequence). V lost 10 bases, J lost 4 bases, and 20 bases lay in between. The CDR3 loop reads CATGGRGGGNQPQHF. The CDR3 region has the DNA TGTGCCACTGGGGGCCGGGGAGGGGGGAATCAGCCCCAGCATTTT. The full variable domain, in which reference TRBV19 and TRBJ1-5 provide the parts outside the CDR3, is DGGITQSPKYLFRKEGQNVTLSCEQNLNHDAMYWYRQDPGQGLRLIYYSQIVNDFQKGDIAEGYSVSREKKESFPLTVTSAQKNPTAFYLCATGGRGGGNQPQHFGDGTRLSIL.

V usage is TRBV12-3 or TRBV12-4 and J usage is TRBJ2-7, with D possibly being TRBD1 (5 bases). The CDR3 covers 13 residues. CDR3 residues: CASGLASGHPQYF. Here the CDR3 DNA reads TGTGCTAGTGGTTTAGCCTCTGGACATCCCCAGTACTTC.

The V gene is TRBV11-2, the J gene TRBJ1-6, with a weak D call TRBD1 (5 bases). The germline V gene encodes CDR1 SGHAT and CDR2 FQNNGV. The CDR3 is made up of 15 amino acids. V was trimmed by 1 base and J by 8 bases, leaving 12 bases between them. CDR3 sequence reads: CASSLVGRDDSPLHF. CDR3 bases: TGTGCCAGCAGCTTAGTGGGCAGGGATGATTCACCCCTCCACTTT.

This clonotype was counted a few times. The chain combines TRBV6-1 with TRBJ1-2; D may be TRBD1 (6 bases). The CDR3 consists of 13 residues. Germline V gene lookup returns CDR1 MNHNS and CDR2 SASEGT. V dropped 5 bases and J dropped 4 bases, with 11 bases sitting between them. The CDR3 here is CASSYGTFYGYTF. The CDR3 bases are TGTGCCAGCAGTTACGGGACATTCTATGGCTACACCTTC.

This clonotype has just a few counts. The CDR3 nucleotides read TGTGCCAGCAGCTTAGCGCGGGGTCGAGAGACCCAGTACTTC. Amino acids: CASSLARGRETQYF. This chain joins TRBV7-2 and TRBJ2-5; the D gene is possibly TRBD2 (6 bases). The V gene's germline CDR1 is SGHTA and CDR2 FQGNSA. The germline V and J ends were trimmed by 0 bases and 4 bases, with 9 bases remaining between them. CDR3 size: 14 residues.

The sample holds many counts of this clonotype. The chain couples TRBV6-5 to TRBJ1-2; tentatively, D is TRBD1 (5 bases). Trimming cost V 6 bases and J 4 bases, with 15 bases left between them. CDR3 length: 14 residues. Germline CDR1 reads MNHEY; CDR2 reads SVGAGI. CDR3 loop: CASSHLGHSYGYTF. Here the CDR3 DNA reads TGTGCCAGCAGCCACCTAGGACACAGCTATGGCTACACCTTC.